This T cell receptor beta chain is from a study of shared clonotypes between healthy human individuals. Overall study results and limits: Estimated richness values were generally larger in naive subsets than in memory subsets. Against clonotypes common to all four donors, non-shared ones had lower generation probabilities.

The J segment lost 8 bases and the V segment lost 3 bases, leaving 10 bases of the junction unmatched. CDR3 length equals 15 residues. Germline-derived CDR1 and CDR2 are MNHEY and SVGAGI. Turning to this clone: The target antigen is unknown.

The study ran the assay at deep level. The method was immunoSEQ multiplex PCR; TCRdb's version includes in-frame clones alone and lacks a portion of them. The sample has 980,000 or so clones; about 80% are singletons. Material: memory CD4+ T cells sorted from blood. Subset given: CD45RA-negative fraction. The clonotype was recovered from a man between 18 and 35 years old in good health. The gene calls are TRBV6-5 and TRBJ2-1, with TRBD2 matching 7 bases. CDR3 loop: CASSYWGGGPHEQFF. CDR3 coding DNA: TGTGCCAGCAGTTATTGGGGGGGAGGGCCACATGAGCAGTTCTTC.